These T cell receptor beta chains were read from a single sample in a study of T-cell reconstitution after alpha-beta-depleted transplantation in children. TCRdb reanalysed the PCR reads using MiXCR and keeps one entry per CDR3 protein. The data contain almost 500,000 distinct CDR3 sequences, over 9.5% of them singletons. Sequencing used PBMCs, obtained before TCRalphabeta/CD19-depleted stem cell transplant. These receptors were obtained from a child aged 2 to 10 with inherited bone marrow failure, due to receive a stem cell transplant. CDR3s include the opening cysteine and the closing phenylalanine or tryptophan. Fields, in order: V gene, clone size, J gene, D gene, CDR3 DNA, CDR3 protein. The D gene is left open where the match is weak. Clone sizes are given selectively: once, few, many, or a class where the clone is expanded.

>TRBV4-3|many|TRBJ2-5|NA
TGCGCCAGCAGCCAAGGGGGCAGCGAAGAGACCCAGTACTTC
CASSQGGSEETQYF
>TRBV6-4|many|TRBJ2-1|TRBD2
TGTGCCAGCAGTGTCACCGGGACTAGTAATGAGCAGTTCTTC
CASSVTGTSNEQFF
>TRBV6-6|many|TRBJ2-3|TRBD2
TGTGCCAGCAGTTATCTACTAGCGGGATGGGATACGCAGTATTTT
CASSYLLAGWDTQYF
>TRBV15|many|TRBJ1-2|TRBD1
TGTGCCACCAGCGAGGGAGCTAATTTGGGACAGCTCGTCTATGGCTACACCTTC
CATSEGANLGQLVYGYTF
>TRBV5-6|many|TRBJ2-1|NA
TGTGCCAGCAGCACCATCTCCTACAATGAGCAGTTCTTC
CASSTISYNEQFF
>TRBV4-3|few|TRBJ2-5|TRBD2
TGCGCCAGCAGCCATGGCGACGGACTAGCGGGAGGGGGAGTTTTGGAGACCCAGTACTTC
CASSHGDGLAGGGVLETQYF
>TRBV7-2|NA|TRBJ1-4|NA
TGTGCCAGCAGCCAAGGGGCCGCTAATGAAAAACTGTTTTTT
CASSQGAANEKLFF
>TRBV11-2|NA|TRBJ2-3|TRBD2
TGTGCCAGCAGCTTTGATTTTCTAGCGGGTGAGACAGATACGCAGTATTTT
CASSFDFLAGETDTQYF
>TRBV5-1|many|TRBJ2-1|NA
TGCGCCAGCAGCCTGGGGGCGAACAATGAGCAGTTCTTC
CASSLGANNEQFF
>TRBV20-1|many|TRBJ2-5|NA
TGCAGTGCTAGTCAGCGTTTCACCCGTCGAGAGACCCAGTACTTC
CSASQRFTRRETQYF
>TRBV9|NA|TRBJ2-7|TRBD1
TGTGCCAGCAGCGTAGGCCCGCAGGGGGACTACGAGCAGTACTTC
CASSVGPQGDYEQYF
>TRBV24-1|many|TRBJ2-2|TRBD2
TGTGCCACCAGTGAGCAGGGACTAGCGGGGAACACCGGGGAGCTGTTTTTT
CATSEQGLAGNTGELFF
>TRBV4-3|NA|TRBJ2-3|TRBD2
TGCGCCAGCAGCCAAGCGGTTAGCGGGACCGAGGGTCCCACAGATACGCAGTATTTT
CASSQAVSGTEGPTDTQYF
>TRBV12-3/TRBV12-4|many|TRBJ2-3|TRBD2
TGTGCCAGCAGTTTAGCGGCTAGCGGGGCAGATACGCAGTATTTT
CASSLAASGADTQYF
>TRBV5-1|many|TRBJ1-1|NA
TGCGCCAGCATGACGCAGACGAACACTGAAGCTTTCTTT
CASMTQTNTEAFF
>TRBV7-9|many|TRBJ2-2|NA
TGTGCCAGCAACATAGGGAAGTTCGGGGAGCTGTTTTTT
CASNIGKFGELFF
>TRBV10-3|few|TRBJ2-5|TRBD2
TGTGCCAATAGCGGGAGCGGAGAGACCCAGTACTTC
CANSGSGETQYF
>TRBV25-1|many|TRBJ1-5|NA
TGTGCTCCGGTGGGGGTGGTCAATCAGCCCCAGCATTTT
CAPVGVVNQPQHF
>TRBV4-3|NA|TRBJ2-5|TRBD2
TGCGCCAGCAGCCAAGATCCGGATAGCGGGAGGCCGGAGGAGACCCAGTACTTC
CASSQDPDSGRPEETQYF
>TRBV4-1|few|TRBJ2-3|NA
TGCGCCAGCAGCTCAGTCGGGGTAGATACGCAGTATTTT
CASSSVGVDTQYF
>TRBV29-1|few|TRBJ1-1|NA
TGCAGCGTTGAAGATCGGCGGAGAGCCACTGAAGCTTTCTTT
CSVEDRRRATEAFF
>TRBV12-3/TRBV12-4|NA|TRBJ2-7|NA
TGTGCCAGCAGCCTTCCTGGGCTACCCTACGAGCAGCACTTC
CASSLPGLPYEQHF
>TRBV5-1|many|TRBJ2-3|NA
TGCGCCAGCAGCTTGGGGGGAGATGGGAGCACAGATACGCAGTATTTT
CASSLGGDGSTDTQYF
>TRBV4-1|many|TRBJ2-2|TRBD2
TGCGCCAGCAGCCAAGGTGGTCTAGCGGGGAACACCGGGGAGCTGTTTTTT
CASSQGGLAGNTGELFF
>TRBV4-1|NA|TRBJ1-6|NA
TGCGCCAGCAGCCCCCTCAATCCTTCCGGGCCTCGAGGGGCAAATTCACCCCTCCACTTT
CASSPLNPSGPRGANSPLHF
>TRBV18|few|TRBJ2-3|NA
TGTGCCAGCTCACCTTCTAAAAGCACAGATACGCAGTATTTT
CASSPSKSTDTQYF
>TRBV7-9|many|TRBJ2-1|TRBD2
TGTGCCAGCAGTCCCCGTGGGACTAGCGGTAACAATGAGCAGTTCTTC
CASSPRGTSGNNEQFF
>TRBV7-9|many|TRBJ2-3|TRBD2
TGTGCCAGCGAATCGGGAGGGCCCCCAGATACGCAGTATTTT
CASESGGPPDTQYF
>TRBV6-1|many|TRBJ2-1|NA
TGTGCCAGCAAACAGGGGACTCCTCACTACAATGAGCAGTTCTTC
CASKQGTPHYNEQFF
>TRBV30|NA|TRBJ1-1|NA
TGTGCCTGGGCAGACACTGAAGCTTTCTTT
CAWADTEAFF
>TRBV4-2|many|TRBJ2-7|NA
TGTGCCAGCAGCGCAGAGAGCTCCTACGAGCAGTACTTC
CASSAESSYEQYF
>TRBV24-1|few|TRBJ2-1|NA
TGTGCCACCAGTGGTCGACAGGAGGTCCACAATGAGCAGTTCTTC
CATSGRQEVHNEQFF
>TRBV20-1|many|TRBJ2-1|NA
TGCAGTGCAGCTTACAGGGATGAGCAGTTCTTC
CSAAYRDEQFF
>TRBV20-1|few|TRBJ2-5|NA
TGCAGTGCTAAGTGGGAGTTAAAAGAAGAGACCCAGTACTTC
CSAKWELKEETQYF
>TRBV7-9|many|TRBJ2-3|TRBD2
TGTGCCAGCAGCTTAGGACTAGCGGGGGCAACAGATACGCAGTATTTT
CASSLGLAGATDTQYF
>TRBV7-9|many|TRBJ1-1|NA
TGTGCCAGCAGCTTATTCGAGAACACTGAAGCTTTCTTT
CASSLFENTEAFF
>TRBV4-2|NA|TRBJ2-5|TRBD2
TGTGCCAGCGGCCCCGGGCTAGCGGGAGAAGTGGCGGAGACCCAGTACTTC
CASGPGLAGEVAETQYF
>TRBV10-3|many|TRBJ2-7|TRBD1
TGTGCCACGGGACAGGGGGCTTCTTCCTACGAGCAGTACTTC
CATGQGASSYEQYF
>TRBV12-3/TRBV12-4|NA|TRBJ2-7|NA
TGTGCCAGCAAACCGACAGGCGCTTCCTACGAGCAGTACTTC
CASKPTGASYEQYF
>TRBV9|many|TRBJ2-7|NA
TGTGCCAGCAGCTCAGGTGGCAGATCCTACGAGCAGTACTTC
CASSSGGRSYEQYF
>TRBV27|few|TRBJ2-1|NA
TGTGCCAGCAGTTTATTCTCGGGGTCCTACAATGAGCAGTTCTTC
CASSLFSGSYNEQFF
>TRBV30|few|TRBJ2-1|TRBD2
TGTGCCTGGACCGAACCACTAGCGTTTTCCTACAATGAGCAGTTCTTC
CAWTEPLAFSYNEQFF
>TRBV4-1|many|TRBJ2-1|TRBD1
TGCGCCAGCAGCCAAGCTGACAGGGTCAATGAGCAGTTCTTC
CASSQADRVNEQFF
>TRBV5-4|few|TRBJ2-7|TRBD2
TGTGCCAGCAGCTTGTTCAGCGGGAGGGCCTCTTCCCGCGAGCAGTACTTC
CASSLFSGRASSREQYF
>TRBV4-3|many|TRBJ2-5|TRBD2
TGCGCCAGCAGCCAAGGACTACTTCGCGGGAGGGGAGTTCCCGAAGAGACCCAGTACTTC
CASSQGLLRGRGVPEETQYF
>TRBV29-1|NA|TRBJ1-2|TRBD1
TGCAGCGTTGAAGATCTGCACAGGGGGCCTGGTGGCTACACCTTC
CSVEDLHRGPGGYTF
>TRBV7-9|NA|TRBJ2-3|NA
TGTGCCATCCCGATGGATGAAAGTCACAGCACAGATACGCAGTATTTT
CAIPMDESHSTDTQYF
>TRBV5-1|many|TRBJ2-5|NA
TGCGCCAGCAGCTTGTCGGGGGGCTCCCAAGAGACCCAGTACTTC
CASSLSGGSQETQYF
>TRBV12-3/TRBV12-4|NA|TRBJ2-2|TRBD1
TGTGCCAGCAGTGACCGGACAGGGGCCGAGGGTGGGGAGCTGTTTTTT
CASSDRTGAEGGELFF
>TRBV9|many|TRBJ2-7|TRBD2
TGTGCCAGCAGCGCAGCCCCGGGACTAGCGGTCGAGCAGTACTTC
CASSAAPGLAVEQYF
>TRBV6-5|many|TRBJ1-1|NA
TGTGCCAGCAGTTATTGGGAGTCAGGCACTGAAGCTTTCTTT
CASSYWESGTEAFF
>TRBV6-2/TRBV6-3|many|TRBJ2-1|TRBD2
TGTGCCAGCACCAGGGGACTAGCGGAAAACGATGAGCAGTTCTTC
CASTRGLAENDEQFF
>TRBV6-2/TRBV6-3|few|TRBJ2-1|TRBD1
TGTGCCAGCGGGGACAGGTCAGTCCGGGGCAGCTCCTACAATGAGCAGTTCTTC
CASGDRSVRGSSYNEQFF
>TRBV2|few|TRBJ1-1|TRBD1
TGTGCCAGCAGGCCCGGGACAGATGAAGCTTTCTTT
CASRPGTDEAFF
>TRBV7-2|many|TRBJ2-7|NA
TGTGCCAGCAGCCCCCGACTAGCCTACGAGCAGTACTTC
CASSPRLAYEQYF
>TRBV20-1|many|TRBJ2-7|TRBD2
TGCAGTGCTAGACCCACTAGCGGGAGCGGTGTAGGGGAGCAGTACTTC
CSARPTSGSGVGEQYF
>TRBV7-6|many|TRBJ2-1|TRBD2
TGTGCCAGCAGCGCCTTTGGTCTAGCGGGAGGGACCTACAATGAGCAGTTCTTC
CASSAFGLAGGTYNEQFF
>TRBV15|many|TRBJ2-5|NA
TGTGCCACCAGCAGAGTTGGCAGGGCATTAGAGACCCAGTACTTC
CATSRVGRALETQYF
>TRBV27|many|TRBJ1-1|NA
TGTGCCAGCAGCCCGCAACGTGGTGGAGAAGCTTTCTTT
CASSPQRGGEAFF
>TRBV20-1|many|TRBJ1-5|NA
TGCAGTGCTAGAGGCAGGGATAGCAATCAGCCCCAGCATTTT
CSARGRDSNQPQHF